The T cell receptor (beta chain) described here comes from a study of technical replicates of blood from a handful of donors. Sequencing was performed with immunoSEQ multiplex PCR; in TCRdb, only in-frame clones are kept and a portion is missing. This table holds tens of thousands of clones, 90% to 95% found once. V lost 2 bases and J 4 bases, leaving 15 bases between the germline ends. This CDR3 spans 16 amino acids. Germline CDR1 and CDR2: MNHEY and SVGAGI. The sequence was obtained from a human donor in good health. Some clones in this sample may be carry-over from other donors' samples. This chain uses TRBV6-5 with TRBJ2-1; D is ambiguous. Sequencing used T cells isolated from PBMCs. CDR3 sequence (DNA): TGTGCCAGCAGTTACGGGCCCCTGGTAGGATACAATGAGCAGTTCTTC. Its protein is CASSYGPLVGYNEQFF.